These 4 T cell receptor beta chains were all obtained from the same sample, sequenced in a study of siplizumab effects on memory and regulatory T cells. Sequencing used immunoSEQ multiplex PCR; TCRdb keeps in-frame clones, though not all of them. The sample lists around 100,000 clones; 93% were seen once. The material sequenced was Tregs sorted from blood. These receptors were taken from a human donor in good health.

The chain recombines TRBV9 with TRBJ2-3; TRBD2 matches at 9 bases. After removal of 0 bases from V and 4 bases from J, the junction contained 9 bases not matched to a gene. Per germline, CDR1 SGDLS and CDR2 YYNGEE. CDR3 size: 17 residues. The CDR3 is CASSVGIIAGVSDTQYF. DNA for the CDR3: TGTGCCAGCAGCGTAGGGATCATAGCGGGGGTATCAGATACGCAGTATTTT.

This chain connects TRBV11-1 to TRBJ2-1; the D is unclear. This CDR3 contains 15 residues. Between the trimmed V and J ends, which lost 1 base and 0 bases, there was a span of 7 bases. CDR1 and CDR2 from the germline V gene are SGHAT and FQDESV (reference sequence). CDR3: CASSLDPGSYNEQFF. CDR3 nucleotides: TGTGCCAGCAGCTTAGATCCAGGCTCCTACAATGAGCAGTTCTTC.

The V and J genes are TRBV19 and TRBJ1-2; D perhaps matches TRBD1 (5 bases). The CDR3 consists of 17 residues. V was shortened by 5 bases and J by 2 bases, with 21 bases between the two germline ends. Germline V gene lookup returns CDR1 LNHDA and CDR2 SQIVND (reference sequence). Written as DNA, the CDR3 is TGTGCCAGTAGTCCTACCATCGACGGGGCGCGGAACTATGGCTACACCTTC. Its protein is CASSPTIDGARNYGYTF.

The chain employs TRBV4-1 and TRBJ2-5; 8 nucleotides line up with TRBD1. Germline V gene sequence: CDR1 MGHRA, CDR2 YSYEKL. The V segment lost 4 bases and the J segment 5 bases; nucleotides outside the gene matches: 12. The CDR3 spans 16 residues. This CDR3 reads CASSLSPQGAGETQYF. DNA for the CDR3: TGCGCCAGCAGCCTCTCGCCCCAGGGGGCCGGGGAGACCCAGTACTTC.